A single T cell receptor beta chain is shown here with its context. This sample was included in a study of T cell clones after liver transplantation. TCRdb's copy holds only in-frame clones and misses some; the assay was immunoSEQ multiplex PCR. Here the sample spans tens of thousands of clones, 75% to 90% being singletons. V was trimmed by 2 bases and J by 5 bases, leaving 25 bases between them. The CDR3 is 19 residues long. Germline CDR1 SGHRS, CDR2 YFSETQ. The TCR was taken from a human patient who received a liver transplant. A subset of T cells may come from the graft donor. This chain links TRBV5-1 with TRBJ2-2; maybe TRBD1 (6 bases). Sequenced material: CD4+ T cells from blood, taken at the 22-month timepoint. The CDR3 nucleotides are TGCGCCAGCAGCTTTTTAGGGGGACGGGCGGTCATCCAGACCGGGGAGCTGTTTTTT. This gives the protein CASSFLGGRAVIQTGELFF. Together with reference TRBV5-1 and TRBJ2-2, the CDR3 gives the full variable domain: KAGVTQTPRYLIKTRGQQVTLSCSPISGHRSVSWYQQTPGQGLQFLFEYFSETQRNKGNFPGRFSGRQFSNSRSEMNVSTLELGDSALYLCASSFLGGRAVIQTGELFFGEGSRLTVL.